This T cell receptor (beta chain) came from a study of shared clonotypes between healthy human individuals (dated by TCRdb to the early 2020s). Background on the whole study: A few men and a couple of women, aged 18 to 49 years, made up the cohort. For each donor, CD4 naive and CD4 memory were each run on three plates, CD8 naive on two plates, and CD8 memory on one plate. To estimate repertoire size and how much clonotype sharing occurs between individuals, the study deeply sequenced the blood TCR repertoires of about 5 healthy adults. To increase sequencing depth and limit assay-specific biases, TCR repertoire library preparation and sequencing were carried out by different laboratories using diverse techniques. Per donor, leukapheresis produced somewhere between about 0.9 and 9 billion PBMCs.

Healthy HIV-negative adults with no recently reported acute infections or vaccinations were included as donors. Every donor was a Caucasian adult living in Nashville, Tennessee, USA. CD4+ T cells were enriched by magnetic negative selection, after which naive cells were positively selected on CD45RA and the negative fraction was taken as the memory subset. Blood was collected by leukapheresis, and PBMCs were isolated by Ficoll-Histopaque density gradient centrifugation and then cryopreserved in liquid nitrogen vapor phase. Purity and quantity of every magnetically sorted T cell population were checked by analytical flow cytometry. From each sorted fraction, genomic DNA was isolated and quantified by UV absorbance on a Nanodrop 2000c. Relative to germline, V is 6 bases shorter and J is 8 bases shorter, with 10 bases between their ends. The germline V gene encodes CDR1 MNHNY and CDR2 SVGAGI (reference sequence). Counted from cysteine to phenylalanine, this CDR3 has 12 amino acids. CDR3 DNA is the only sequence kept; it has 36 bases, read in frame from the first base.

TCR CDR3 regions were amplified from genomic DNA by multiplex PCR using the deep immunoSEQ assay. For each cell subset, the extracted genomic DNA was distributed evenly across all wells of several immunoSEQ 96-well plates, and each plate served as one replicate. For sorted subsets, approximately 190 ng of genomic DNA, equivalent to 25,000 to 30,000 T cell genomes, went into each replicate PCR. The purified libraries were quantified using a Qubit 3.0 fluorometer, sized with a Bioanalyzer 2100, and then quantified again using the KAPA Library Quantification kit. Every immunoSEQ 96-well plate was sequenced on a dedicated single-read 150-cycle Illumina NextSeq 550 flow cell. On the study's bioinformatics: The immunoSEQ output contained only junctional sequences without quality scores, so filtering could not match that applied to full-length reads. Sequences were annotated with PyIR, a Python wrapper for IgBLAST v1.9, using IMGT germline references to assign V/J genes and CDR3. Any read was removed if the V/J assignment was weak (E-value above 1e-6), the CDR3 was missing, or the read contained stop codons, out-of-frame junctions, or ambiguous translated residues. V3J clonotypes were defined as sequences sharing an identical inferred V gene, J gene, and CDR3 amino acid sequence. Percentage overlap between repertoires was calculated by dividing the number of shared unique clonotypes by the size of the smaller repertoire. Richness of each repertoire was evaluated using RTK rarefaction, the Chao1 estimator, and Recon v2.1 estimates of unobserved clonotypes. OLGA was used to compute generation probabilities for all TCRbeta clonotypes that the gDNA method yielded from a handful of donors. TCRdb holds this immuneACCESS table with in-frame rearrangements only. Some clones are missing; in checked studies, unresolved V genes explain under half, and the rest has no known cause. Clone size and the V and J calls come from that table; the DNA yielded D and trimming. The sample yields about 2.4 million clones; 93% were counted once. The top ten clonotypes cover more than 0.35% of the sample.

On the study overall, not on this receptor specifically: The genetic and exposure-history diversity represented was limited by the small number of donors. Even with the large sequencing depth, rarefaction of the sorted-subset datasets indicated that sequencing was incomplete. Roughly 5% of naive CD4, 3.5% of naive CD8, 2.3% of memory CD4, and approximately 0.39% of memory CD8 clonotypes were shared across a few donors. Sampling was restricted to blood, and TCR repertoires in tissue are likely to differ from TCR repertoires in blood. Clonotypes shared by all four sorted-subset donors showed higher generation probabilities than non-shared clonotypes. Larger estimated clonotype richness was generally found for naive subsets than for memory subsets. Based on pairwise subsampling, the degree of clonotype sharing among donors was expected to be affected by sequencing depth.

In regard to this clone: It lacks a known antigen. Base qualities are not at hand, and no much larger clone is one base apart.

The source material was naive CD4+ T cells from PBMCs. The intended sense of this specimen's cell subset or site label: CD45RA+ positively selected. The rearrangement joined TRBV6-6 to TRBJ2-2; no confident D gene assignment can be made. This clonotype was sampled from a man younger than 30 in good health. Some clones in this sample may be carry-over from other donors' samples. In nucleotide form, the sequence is TGTGCCAGCAGAGGCCTGATAGGGGAGCTGTTTTTT. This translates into CASRGLIGELFF.